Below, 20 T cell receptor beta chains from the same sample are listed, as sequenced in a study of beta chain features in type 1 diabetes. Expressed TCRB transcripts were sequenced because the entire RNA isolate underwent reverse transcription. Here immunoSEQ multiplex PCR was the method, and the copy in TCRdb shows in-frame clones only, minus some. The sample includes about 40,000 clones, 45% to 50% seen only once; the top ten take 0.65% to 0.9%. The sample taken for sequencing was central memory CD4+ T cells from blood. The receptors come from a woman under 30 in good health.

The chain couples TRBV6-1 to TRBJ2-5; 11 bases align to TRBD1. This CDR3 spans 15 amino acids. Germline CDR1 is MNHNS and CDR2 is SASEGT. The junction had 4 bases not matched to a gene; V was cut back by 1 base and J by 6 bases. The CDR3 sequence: CASSEGTGGRKTQYF. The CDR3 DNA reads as TGTGCCAGCAGTGAAGGGACAGGGGGCAGGAAGACCCAGTACTTC.

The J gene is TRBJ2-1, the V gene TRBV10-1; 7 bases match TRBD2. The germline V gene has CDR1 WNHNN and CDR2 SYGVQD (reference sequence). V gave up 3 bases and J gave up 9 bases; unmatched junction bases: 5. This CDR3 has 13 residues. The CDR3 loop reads CASSENGGTEQFF. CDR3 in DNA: TGCGCCAGCAGTGAAAACGGGGGGACTGAGCAGTTCTTC.

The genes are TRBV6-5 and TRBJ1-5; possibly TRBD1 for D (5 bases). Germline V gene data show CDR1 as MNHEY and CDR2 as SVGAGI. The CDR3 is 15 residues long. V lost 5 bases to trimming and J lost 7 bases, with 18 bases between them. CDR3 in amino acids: CASSTGVGGKQPQHF. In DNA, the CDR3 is TGTGCCAGCAGTACCGGCGTGGGGGGAAAGCAGCCCCAGCATTTT.

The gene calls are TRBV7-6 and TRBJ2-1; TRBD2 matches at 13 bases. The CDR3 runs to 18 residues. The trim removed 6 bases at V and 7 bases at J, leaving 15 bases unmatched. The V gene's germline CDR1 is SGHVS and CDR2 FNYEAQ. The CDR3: CASSYGLAGAMGENEQFF. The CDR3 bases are TGTGCCAGCAGTTACGGACTAGCGGGAGCGATGGGGGAAAATGAGCAGTTCTTC.

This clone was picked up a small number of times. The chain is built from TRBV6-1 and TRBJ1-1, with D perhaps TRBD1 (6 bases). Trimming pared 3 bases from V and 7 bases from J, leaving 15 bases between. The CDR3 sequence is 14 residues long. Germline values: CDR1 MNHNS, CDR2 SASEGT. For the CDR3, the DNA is TGTGCCAGCAGTGACTGGGGGGGCGGGAATGAAGCTTTCTTT. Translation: CASSDWGGGNEAFF.

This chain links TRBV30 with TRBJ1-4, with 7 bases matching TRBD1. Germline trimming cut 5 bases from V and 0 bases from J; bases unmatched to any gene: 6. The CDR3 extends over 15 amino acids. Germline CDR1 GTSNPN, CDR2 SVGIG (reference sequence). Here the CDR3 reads CAWDTGQATNEKLFF. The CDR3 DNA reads TGTGCCTGGGACACAGGACAGGCAACTAATGAAAAACTGTTTTTT.

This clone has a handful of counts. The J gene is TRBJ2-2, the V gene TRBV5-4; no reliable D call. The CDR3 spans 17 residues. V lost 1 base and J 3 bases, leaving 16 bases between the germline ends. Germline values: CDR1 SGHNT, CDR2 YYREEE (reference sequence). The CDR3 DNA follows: TGTGCCAGCAGCTTGATTAGGCGGAGCACCGACACCGGGGAGCTGTTTTTT. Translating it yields CASSLIRRSTDTGELFF.

CDR3 amino acids: CASSQRQGTGELFF. The CDR3 DNA is TGCGCCAGCAGTCAAAGGCAGGGGACCGGGGAGCTGTTTTTT. This rearrangement joins TRBV23-1 to TRBJ2-2, with D perhaps TRBD1 (6 bases). TRBV23-1 is labeled an ORF, and its function is uncertain. The CDR3 loop spans 14 amino acids. V was clipped by 2 bases and J by 5 bases, with 9 bases between them.

CDR3 nucleotides: TGCGCCAGCAGCCCTGGGCTGATCACAGATACGCAGTATTTT. Translated: CASSPGLITDTQYF. The V call is TRBV5-1, the J call TRBJ2-3; unclear D gene. CDR3 length equals 14 residues. Germline CDR1 and CDR2: SGHRS and YFSETQ. V was pared by 4 bases and J by 2 bases, with 11 bases between. The variable domain in full, with the rest retrieved from reference TRBV5-1 and TRBJ2-3, is KAGVTQTPRYLIKTRGQQVTLSCSPISGHRSVSWYQQTPGQGLQFLFEYFSETQRNKGNFPGRFSGRQFSNSRSEMNVSTLELGDSALYLCASSPGLITDTQYFGPGTRLTVL.

CDR3 residues: CASSGVSSYNEQFF. In nucleotides, the CDR3 is TGCGCCAGCAGCGGTGTGAGCTCCTACAATGAGCAGTTCTTC. This chain joins TRBV5-1 and TRBJ2-1, with D unclear. Trimming pared 4 bases from V and 0 bases from J, leaving 8 bases between. CDR1 is SGHRS, CDR2 YFSETQ, per germline. This CDR3 has 14 residues.

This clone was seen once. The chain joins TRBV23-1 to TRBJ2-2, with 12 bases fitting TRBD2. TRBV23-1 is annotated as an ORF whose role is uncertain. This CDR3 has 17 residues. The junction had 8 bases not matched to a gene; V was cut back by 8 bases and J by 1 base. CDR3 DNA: TGCGCCAGCGGTACTAGCGGGGGGCCTCGGAACACCGGGGAGCTGTTTTTT. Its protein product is CASGTSGGPRNTGELFF.

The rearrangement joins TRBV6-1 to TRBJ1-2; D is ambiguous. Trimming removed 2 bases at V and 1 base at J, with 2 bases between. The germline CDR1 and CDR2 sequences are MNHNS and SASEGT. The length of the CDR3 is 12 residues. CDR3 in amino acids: CASSERNYGYTF. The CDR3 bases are TGTGCCAGCAGTGAACGTAACTATGGCTACACCTTC.

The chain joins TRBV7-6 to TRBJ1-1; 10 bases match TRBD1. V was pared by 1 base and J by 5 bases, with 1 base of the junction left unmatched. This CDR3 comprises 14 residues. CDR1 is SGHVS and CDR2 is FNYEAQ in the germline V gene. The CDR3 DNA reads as TGTGCCAGCAGCTTAGGACAGGGGGCGACTGAAGCTTTCTTT. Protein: CASSLGQGATEAFF.

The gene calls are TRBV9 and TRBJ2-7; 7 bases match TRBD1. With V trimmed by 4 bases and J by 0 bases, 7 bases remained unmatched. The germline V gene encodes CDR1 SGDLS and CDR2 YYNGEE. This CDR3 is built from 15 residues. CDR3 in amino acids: CASSKGQPGSYEQYF. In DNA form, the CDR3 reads TGTGCCAGCAGCAAGGGACAGCCCGGCTCCTACGAGCAGTACTTC.

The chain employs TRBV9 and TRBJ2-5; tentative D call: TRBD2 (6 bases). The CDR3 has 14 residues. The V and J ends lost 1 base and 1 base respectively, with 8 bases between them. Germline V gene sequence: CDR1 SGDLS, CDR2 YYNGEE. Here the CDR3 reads CASSVMGGQETQYF. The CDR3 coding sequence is TGTGCCAGCAGCGTAATGGGGGGCCAAGAGACCCAGTACTTC. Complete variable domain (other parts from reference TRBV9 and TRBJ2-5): DSGVTQTPKHLITATGQRVTLRCSPRSGDLSVYWYQQSLDQGLQFLIQYYNGEERAKGNILERFSAQQFPDLHSELNLSSLELGDSALYFCASSVMGGQETQYFGPGTRLLVL.

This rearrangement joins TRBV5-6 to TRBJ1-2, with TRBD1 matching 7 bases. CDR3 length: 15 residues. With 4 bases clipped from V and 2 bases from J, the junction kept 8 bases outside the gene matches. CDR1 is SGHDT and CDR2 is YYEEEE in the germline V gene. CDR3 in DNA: TGTGCCAGCAGCCCGGAGACAGGGCTAAACTATGGCTACACCTTC. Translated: CASSPETGLNYGYTF.

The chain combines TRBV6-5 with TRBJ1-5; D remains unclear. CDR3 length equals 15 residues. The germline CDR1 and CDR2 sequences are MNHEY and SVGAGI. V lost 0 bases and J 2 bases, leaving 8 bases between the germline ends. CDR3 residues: CASSYSSGGNQPQHF. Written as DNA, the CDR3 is TGTGCCAGCAGTTACTCTTCCGGGGGCAATCAGCCCCAGCATTTT.

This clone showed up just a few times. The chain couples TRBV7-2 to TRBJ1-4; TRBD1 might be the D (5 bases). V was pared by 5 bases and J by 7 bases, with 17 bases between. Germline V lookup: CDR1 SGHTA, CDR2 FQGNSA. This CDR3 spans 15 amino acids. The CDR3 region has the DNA TGTGCCAGCAGCCGTACAGCGGGGGGTTCTGAAAAACTGTTTTTT. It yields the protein CASSRTAGGSEKLFF.

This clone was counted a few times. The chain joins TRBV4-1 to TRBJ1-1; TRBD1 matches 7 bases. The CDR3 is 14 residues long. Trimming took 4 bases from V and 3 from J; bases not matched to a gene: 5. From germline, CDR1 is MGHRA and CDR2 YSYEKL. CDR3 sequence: CASSPRQGHTEAFF. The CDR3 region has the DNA TGCGCCAGCAGCCCAAGACAGGGACACACTGAAGCTTTCTTT.

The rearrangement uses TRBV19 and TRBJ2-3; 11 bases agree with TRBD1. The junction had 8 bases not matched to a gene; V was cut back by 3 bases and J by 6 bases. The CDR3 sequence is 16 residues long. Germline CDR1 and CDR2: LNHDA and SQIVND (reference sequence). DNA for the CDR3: TGTGCCAGTAGTATCACCGGACAGGGGGCCAGGGATACGCAGTATTTT. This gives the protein CASSITGQGARDTQYF.